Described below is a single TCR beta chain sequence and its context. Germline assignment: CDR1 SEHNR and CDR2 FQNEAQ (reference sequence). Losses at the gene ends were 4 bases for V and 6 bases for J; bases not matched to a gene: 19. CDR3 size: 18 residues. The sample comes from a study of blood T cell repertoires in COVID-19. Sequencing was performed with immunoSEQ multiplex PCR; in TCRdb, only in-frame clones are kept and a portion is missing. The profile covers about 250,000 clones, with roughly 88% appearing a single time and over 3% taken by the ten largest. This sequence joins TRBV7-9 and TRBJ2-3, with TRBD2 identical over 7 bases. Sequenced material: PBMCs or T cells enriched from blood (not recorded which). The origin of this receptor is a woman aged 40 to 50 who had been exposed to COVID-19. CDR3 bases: TGTGCCAGCAGCTCAACCCGAACCCCTTCTAGCGGCCCCGATACGCAGTATTTT. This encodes CASSSTRTPSSGPDTQYF.